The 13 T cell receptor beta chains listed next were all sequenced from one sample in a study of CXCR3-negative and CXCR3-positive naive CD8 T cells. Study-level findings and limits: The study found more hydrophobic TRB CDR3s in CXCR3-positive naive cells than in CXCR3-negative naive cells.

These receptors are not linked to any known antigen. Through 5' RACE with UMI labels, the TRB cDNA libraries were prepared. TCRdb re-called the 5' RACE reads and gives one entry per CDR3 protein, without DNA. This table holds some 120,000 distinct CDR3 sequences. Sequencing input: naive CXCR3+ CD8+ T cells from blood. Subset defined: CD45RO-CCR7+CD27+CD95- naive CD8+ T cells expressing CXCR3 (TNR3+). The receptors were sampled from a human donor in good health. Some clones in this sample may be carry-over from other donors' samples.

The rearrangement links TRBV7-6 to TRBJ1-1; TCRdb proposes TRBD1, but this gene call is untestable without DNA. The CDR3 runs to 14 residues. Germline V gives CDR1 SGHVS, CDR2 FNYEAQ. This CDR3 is CASSGSGGNTEAFF.

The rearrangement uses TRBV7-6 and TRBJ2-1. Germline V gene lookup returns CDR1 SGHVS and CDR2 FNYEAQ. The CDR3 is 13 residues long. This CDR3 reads CASSLAGEVEQFF.

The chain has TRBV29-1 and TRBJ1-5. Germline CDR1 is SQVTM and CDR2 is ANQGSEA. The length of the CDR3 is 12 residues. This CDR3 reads CSVGTLNQPQHF.

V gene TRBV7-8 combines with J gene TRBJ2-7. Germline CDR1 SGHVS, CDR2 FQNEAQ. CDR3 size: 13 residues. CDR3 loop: CASSLAVLMEQYF.

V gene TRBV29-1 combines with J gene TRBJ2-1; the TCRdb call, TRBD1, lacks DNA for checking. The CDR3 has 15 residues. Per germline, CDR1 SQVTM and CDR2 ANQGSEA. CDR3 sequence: CSATEPQGIVNEQFF.

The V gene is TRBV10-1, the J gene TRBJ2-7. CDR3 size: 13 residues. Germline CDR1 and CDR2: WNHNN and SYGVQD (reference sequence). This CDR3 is CASSEVVGYEQYF.

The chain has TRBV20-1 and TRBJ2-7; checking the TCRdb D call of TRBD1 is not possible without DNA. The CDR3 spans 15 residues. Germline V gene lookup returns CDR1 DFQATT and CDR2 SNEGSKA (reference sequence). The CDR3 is CSARDQAGGSYEQYF.

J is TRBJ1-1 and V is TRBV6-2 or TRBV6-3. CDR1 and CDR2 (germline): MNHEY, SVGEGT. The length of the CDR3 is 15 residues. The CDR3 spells CASSPAISGNTEAFF.

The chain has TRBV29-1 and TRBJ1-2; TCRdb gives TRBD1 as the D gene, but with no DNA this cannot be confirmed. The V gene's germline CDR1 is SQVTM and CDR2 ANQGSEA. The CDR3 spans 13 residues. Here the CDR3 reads CSARGQENYGYTF.

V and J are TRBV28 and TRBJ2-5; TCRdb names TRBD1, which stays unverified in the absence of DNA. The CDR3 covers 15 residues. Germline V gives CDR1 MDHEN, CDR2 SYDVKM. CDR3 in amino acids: CASSFTSGSQETQYF.

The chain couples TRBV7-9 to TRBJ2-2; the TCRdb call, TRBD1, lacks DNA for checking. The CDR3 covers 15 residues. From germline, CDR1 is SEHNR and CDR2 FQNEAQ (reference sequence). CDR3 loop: CASSPGQANTGELFF.

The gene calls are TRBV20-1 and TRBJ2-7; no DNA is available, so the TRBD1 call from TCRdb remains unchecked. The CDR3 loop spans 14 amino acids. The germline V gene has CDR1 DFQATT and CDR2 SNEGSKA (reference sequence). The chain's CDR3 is CSAIGTGTTYEQYF.

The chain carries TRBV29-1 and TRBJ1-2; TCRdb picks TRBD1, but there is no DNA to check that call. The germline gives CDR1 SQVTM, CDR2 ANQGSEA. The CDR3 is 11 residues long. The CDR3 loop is CSVEEPQGSDF.